Here is one T cell receptor beta chain with its context. Per germline, CDR1 SGHDN and CDR2 FVKESK. The length of the CDR3 is 18 residues. J gave up 5 bases and V 3 bases, and 14 bases lay outside the gene matches. This specimen belongs to a study of blood T cell repertoires in COVID-19. TCRdb's table, derived via immunoSEQ multiplex PCR, lists solely in-frame clones and lacks some. The sample yields about 73,000 clones, 77% seen once. V and J are TRBV14 and TRBJ2-3; TRBD1 agrees at 10 bases. The source material was peripheral blood. The sequence came from a man aged 70 or older with COVID-19, enrolled during active disease. This CDR3 is CASSHRRGTGAGLDTQYF. DNA for the CDR3: TGTGCCAGCAGCCATCGCCGGGGGACAGGGGCCGGACTAGATACGCAGTATTTT.